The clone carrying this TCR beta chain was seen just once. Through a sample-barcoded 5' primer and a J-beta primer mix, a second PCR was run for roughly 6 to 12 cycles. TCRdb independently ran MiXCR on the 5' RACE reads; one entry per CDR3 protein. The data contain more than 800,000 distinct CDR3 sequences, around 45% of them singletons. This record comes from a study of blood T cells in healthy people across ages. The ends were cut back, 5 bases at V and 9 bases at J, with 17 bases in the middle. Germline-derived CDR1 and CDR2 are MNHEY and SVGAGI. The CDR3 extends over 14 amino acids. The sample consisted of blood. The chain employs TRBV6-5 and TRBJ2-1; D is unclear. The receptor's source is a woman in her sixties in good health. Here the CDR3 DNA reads TGTGCCAGCAGTCCCAGATTACAGTTTACTGAGCAGTTCTTC. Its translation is CASSPRLQFTEQFF.